This T cell receptor (beta chain) was identified during a study of CD8+ T cells in alopecia areata (dated by TCRdb to the late 2010s). In terms of the full investigation: The treated patients took part in an open-label pilot trial in which moderate-to-severe alopecia areata was treated with oral tofacitinib at 5 to 10 mg twice daily. Patients stayed on tofacitinib for 6 to 18 months and then had 6 months of follow-up off drug so that delayed response and recurrence could be assessed. The study used high-throughput TCRbeta sequencing to examine T cell clonal expansion in alopecia areata, in both the C3H/HeJ mouse model and human patients. Scalp tissue and sorted CD4+ and CD8+ peripheral blood T cells from patchy and totalis/universalis alopecia areata patients and from healthy controls were covered by human TCRbeta sequencing. Tofacitinib-treated patients had biopsies at baseline and at 4 and 24 weeks of treatment, with a later scalp biopsy in several patients. Scalp clonality was compared among normal scalp (n=4), patchy alopecia areata scalp (n=8), and alopecia totalis/universalis scalp (n=8). RNA was extracted with the PAXgene miRNA kit for fixed scalp, the miRNeasy kit for PBMCs, and the RNeasy kit for mouse skin. TCRbeta CDR3 regions were amplified by immunoSEQ multiplex PCR using 35 Vbeta forward and 13 Jbeta reverse primers. What the research found in general, with its limitations: Higher clonality and more expanded CD8+ clones were observed in lesional scalp than in normal scalp, particularly in alopecia totalis/universalis, a finding suggestive of antigenic drive. Compared with mice, TCR sequences shared between patients were less clear, possibly partly because of HLA diversity across the patient population. Unlike mouse skin, where gammadelta T cells dominate, normal human skin contains resident alphabeta T cells that get sequenced too, which complicates analysis of the scalp TCR repertoire.

This clone is termed medium-sized (0.01 to 0.1%). It has no known antigen specificity. Base qualities are not at hand, and no much larger clone is one base apart. The method behind the library was the immunoSEQ multiplex PCR assay. RNA was extracted from all samples and reverse transcribed into cDNA, which served as template for TCR sequencing. SuperScript III was used for first-strand cDNA synthesis, primed with a 2:1 mix of oligo-dT and random hexamers. A synthetic immune receptor repertoire was used to measure amplification bias, and any remaining bias was corrected computationally. Per the original workflow: Raw reads were preprocessed to remove errors, and CDR3 was defined according to IMGT conventions as the region from the conserved cysteine to phenylalanine. To get clonality, Shannon entropy was normalized by log2 of the number of productive unique TCRs and the result was subtracted from 1. Whether each scalp clone was CD4 or CD8 was inferred by checking scalp TCRbeta sequences against the CD4 and CD8 repertoires from sorted blood. This immuneACCESS table, as held by TCRdb, lists in-frame sequences with V and J called but not all clones. Of the missing ones, under half trace to an unresolved V gene in checked studies; the others have no known cause. Clone size and the V and J calls come from that table; the DNA yielded D and trimming. This sample comprises under 15,000 clones, 60% of them detected only once. Together, the top ten hold roughly 21% of the sample.

The germline V gene sets CDR1 to MDHEN and CDR2 to SYDVKM. The germline V and J ends show losses of 4 bases and 6 bases respectively, and no gene match explains 4 bases of the junction. The CDR3 holds 15 amino acids from the cysteine to the phenylalanine. The DNA shown is the 45-base CDR3, in frame from base 1. Lesional scalp punch biopsies and peripheral blood were collected from alopecia areata patients. Human scalp biopsies went straight into PAXgene tissue containers for immediate fixation. This TCR was sampled from a human donor with alopecia areata. The chain joins TRBV28 to TRBJ2-1; 12 middle bases align to TRBD2. The sequencing input was skin. DNA sequence: TGTGCCAGCAGTTCCCAGACTAGCGGGAGCAATGAGCAGTTCTTC. This sequence encodes CASSSQTSGSNEQFF.